The subject of this entry is one T cell receptor (beta chain). The CDR3 consists of 13 residues. V was shortened by 6 bases and J by 5 bases, with 14 bases between the two germline ends. Germline V gene data show CDR1 as SNHLY and CDR2 as FYNNEI. The donors, all of them Caucasian adults, lived in Nashville, Tennessee. Deep-level settings were used for running the assay. The authors ran unsorted PBMC replicate PCRs on about 300 ng DNA, approximately 30,000 T cell genomes. Here immunoSEQ multiplex PCR was the method, and the copy in TCRdb shows in-frame clones only, minus some. The sample carries 500,000 to 650,000 clones, around 78% recorded once. The data originate from a study of shared clonotypes between healthy human individuals.

This receptor was taken from a woman aged 40 to 49 in good health. Some clones in this sample may be carry-over from other donors' samples. The chain recombines TRBV2 with TRBJ2-7, with D possibly TRBD2 on 5 matching bases. Sample: PBMCs. CDR3 residues: CASSALASDEQYF. The DNA of the CDR3 is TGTGCCAGCAGCGCCCTAGCTTCCGACGAGCAGTACTTC.